The 30 T cell receptor beta chains listed next were all sequenced from one sample in a study of pediatric ulcerative colitis (dated by TCRdb to 2018 to 2020). During colonoscopy, one to two rectal pinch biopsies were obtained for research purposes. Library preparation used the immunoSEQ multiplex PCR assay. Here the immuneACCESS table is served through TCRdb, limited to in-frame sequences with V and J called. Missing clones are a known gap in these copies; in checked studies unresolved V genes cover under half, and the rest lacks a known reason. In this sample the table shows about 34,000 clones, roughly 70% of which occur a single time. The ten largest account for roughly 8.6% of the sample. Sample: gut tissue. The receptors were sampled from a boy aged 5-17 years with severe ulcerative colitis.

This clone was seen a handful of times. This chain connects TRBV9 to TRBJ1-1; the D is unclear. V was cut by 5 bases and J by 1 base, with 9 bases left in between. Germline assignment: CDR1 SGDLS and CDR2 YYNGEE. CDR3 size: 13 residues. The CDR3 region is CASSSGGNTEAFF. The CDR3 region has the DNA TGTGCCAGCAGTAGCGGAGGGAACACTGAAGCTTTCTTT.

This chain links TRBV11-2 with TRBJ1-4, with TRBD1 matching over 9 bases. CDR1 is SGHAT and CDR2 is FQNNGV in the germline V gene. The V and J ends lost 4 bases and 5 bases, in that order; junction bases with no gene match: 8. The CDR3 loop spans 16 amino acids. CDR3 loop: CASSSLQGAGNEKLFF. As DNA, the CDR3 is TGTGCCAGCAGCTCGTTACAGGGGGCTGGGAATGAAAAACTGTTTTTT.

The chain has TRBV5-1 and TRBJ2-2; no reliable D call. Germline-derived CDR1 and CDR2 are SGHRS and YFSETQ. V lost 7 bases and J 1 base, leaving 5 bases between the germline ends. This CDR3 region has 12 residues. The CDR3 DNA reads TGCGCCAGCCGACTGAACACCGGGGAGCTGTTTTTT. Translating gives CASRLNTGELFF.

The chain links TRBV5-1 to TRBJ2-7; TRBD2 agrees at 8 bases. CDR3 length equals 18 residues. Germline V lookup: CDR1 SGHRS, CDR2 YFSETQ. The J segment lost 2 bases and the V segment lost 5 bases, leaving 18 bases of the junction unmatched. CDR3 protein: CASSEGTSGGPFPYEQYF. The DNA for the CDR3 is TGCGCCAGCAGTGAGGGGACTAGTGGGGGGCCTTTTCCCTACGAGCAGTACTTC.

The genes are TRBV7-3 and TRBJ2-7, with D possibly TRBD1 on 6 matching bases. CDR3 size: 16 residues. Germline lookup yields CDR1 SGHTA and CDR2 FQGTGA. V dropped 4 bases and J dropped 1 base, with 17 bases sitting between them. CDR3 amino acids: CASSSPTDRKSYEQYF. The CDR3 DNA is TGTGCCAGCAGCTCTCCAACGGACAGAAAATCCTACGAGCAGTACTTC.

This chain connects TRBV2 to TRBJ2-5, with 13 positions matching TRBD2. Germline CDR1 SNHLY, CDR2 FYNNEI. Trimming at V came to 6 bases and at J to 2 bases, leaving 9 bases not matched to a gene. This CDR3 region has 17 residues. The CDR3 DNA reads as TGTGCCAGCAGGAGACTAGCGGGGGGACGGATACAAGAGACCCAGTACTTC. Translated: CASRRLAGGRIQETQYF.

Notes on this clone: The junction shows a germline mismatch at one end, possibly a read error. The CDR3 region has the DNA TGTGCCAGCCGTGATGACAGGGCTCATCCTGGCTACATCTTC. Protein product: CASRDDRAHPGYIF. V usage is TRBV2 and J usage is TRBJ1-2, with 7 bases fitting TRBD1. Germline loops: CDR1 SNHLY, CDR2 FYNNEI. There are 14 residues in the CDR3.

The rearrangement links TRBV10-2 to TRBJ1-3; D is uncertain. The CDR3 length is 14 residues. V was cut by 7 bases and J by 2 bases, with 12 bases left in between. Looked up from germline, CDR1 is WSHSY and CDR2 is SAAADI. The CDR3 DNA is TGCGCCAGCACGGACCTCCAGGCTGGAAACACCATATATTTT. Its translation is CASTDLQAGNTIYF.

V gene TRBV9 combines with J gene TRBJ1-1; D might be TRBD1 (6 bases). Germline V CDR1 and CDR2: SGDLS, YYNGEE. The length of the CDR3 is 14 residues. V gave up 4 bases and J gave up 1 base, with 11 bases separating them. The CDR3 nucleotides read TGTGCCAGCAGCCTGGGGGCAGGGAACACTGAAGCTTTCTTT. Translated, it gives CASSLGAGNTEAFF.

The genes are TRBV2 and TRBJ1-4; 11 bases fit TRBD1. The CDR3 totals 17 residues. Looked up from germline, CDR1 is SNHLY and CDR2 is FYNNEI. V trimming: 6 bases; J trimming: 7 bases; junction bases outside the gene matches: 13. In nucleotides, the CDR3 is TGTGCCAGCAGCCGGGACAGGGGGTTCTCGAAGACTGAAAAACTGTTTTTT. Its protein product is CASSRDRGFSKTEKLFF.

The CDR3 DNA sequence: TGCGCCAGCAGCCAAGAAGAAGGGAGAGGGGAGCAGTACTTC. Its translation: CASSQEEGRGEQYF. The chain carries TRBV4-1 and TRBJ2-7; D may be TRBD2 (5 bases). V was trimmed by 0 bases and J by 7 bases, leaving 13 bases between them. Germline CDR1 and CDR2: MGHRA and YSYEKL. The CDR3 consists of 14 residues.

The CDR3: CASSSPGQETQYF. Written as DNA, the CDR3 is TGTGCCAGCAGCTCGCCGGGCCAAGAGACCCAGTACTTC. The chain has TRBV7-9 and TRBJ2-5, with D hard to call. The CDR3 spans 13 residues. Trimming removed 4 bases at V and 1 base at J, with 7 bases between. Germline CDR1 and CDR2: SEHNR and FQNEAQ (reference sequence).

CDR3 protein: CASRPDGTLYNEQFF. The CDR3 coding sequence is TGTGCCAGCAGGCCAGACGGCACACTTTACAATGAGCAGTTCTTC. The J gene is TRBJ2-1, the V gene TRBV2, with unresolved D. CDR1 and CDR2 (germline): SNHLY, FYNNEI. V was pared by 6 bases and J by 4 bases, with 16 bases between. This CDR3 region has 15 residues.

The CDR3 nucleotides read TGTGCCAGCAGCCAATACAACCCCACAGATACGCAGTATTTT. Translated: CASSQYNPTDTQYF. The chain links TRBV4-2 to TRBJ2-3; D remains unclear. This CDR3 spans 14 amino acids. The V end was cut by 2 bases, the J end by 2 bases, with 8 bases between. Germline V gene sequence: CDR1 LGHNA, CDR2 YNFKEQ.

This clone is a singleton in its sample. The J gene is TRBJ2-1, the V gene TRBV7-3, with D possibly being TRBD1 (5 bases). CDR1 is SGHTA and CDR2 is FQGTGA in the germline V gene. The CDR3 is made up of 13 amino acids. The V end was cut by 2 bases, the J end by 6 bases, with 8 bases between. CDR3 residues: CASSLSGFNEQFF. Here the CDR3 DNA reads TGTGCCAGCAGCTTATCAGGGTTCAATGAGCAGTTCTTC.

The chain recombines TRBV6-1 with TRBJ2-5; TRBD1 matches 9 bases. Per germline, CDR1 MNHNS and CDR2 SASEGT. After removal of 3 bases from V and 2 bases from J, the junction contained 4 bases not matched to a gene. There are 15 residues in the CDR3. CDR3 residues: CASSELQGAQETQYF. The DNA for the CDR3 is TGTGCCAGCAGTGAGTTACAGGGGGCTCAAGAGACCCAGTACTTC.

The chain recombines TRBV10-3 with TRBJ2-1; the D gene is possibly TRBD2 (5 bases). V was trimmed by 3 bases and J by 1 base, leaving 7 bases between them. The CDR3 spans 14 residues. Germline V gene sequence: CDR1 ENHRY, CDR2 SYGVKD. The chain's CDR3 is CAISEEGSYNEQFF. CDR3 in DNA: TGTGCCATCAGTGAAGAGGGTTCCTACAATGAGCAGTTCTTC.

The V call is TRBV11-2, the J call TRBJ2-7, with no clear D. Between the trimmed V and J ends, which lost 4 bases and 2 bases, there was a span of 9 bases. Germline CDR1 and CDR2: SGHAT and FQNNGV. This CDR3 region has 13 residues. CDR3 DNA sequence: TGTGCCAGCAGCTCCCGACAAGCCTACGAGCAGTACTTC. As protein: CASSSRQAYEQYF.

The chain combines TRBV6-1 with TRBJ2-5; D is unresolved. The germline V gene has CDR1 MNHNS and CDR2 SASEGT. The CDR3 has 12 amino acids. The V end lost 6 bases, the J end lost 5 bases, and 10 bases lay between the germline ends. In nucleotides, the CDR3 is TGTGCCAGCAGCCGGGTTCGCGAGACCCAGTACTTC. It is translated as CASSRVRETQYF.

The chain carries TRBV18 and TRBJ1-1; tentatively, D is TRBD1 (5 bases). With 3 bases removed from V and 10 bases from J, the gap between germline ends came to 24 bases. Germline CDR1 is KGHSH and CDR2 is LQKENI. This CDR3 has 16 residues. As DNA, the CDR3 is TGTGCCAGCTCACCGTTCGCCCTGACGGCGGCCCAGGGAGCTTTCTTT. Its protein product is CASSPFALTAAQGAFF.

The V call is TRBV9, the J call TRBJ2-1; 12 positions agree with TRBD2. The CDR3 length is 15 residues. After removal of 3 bases from V and 4 bases from J, the junction contained 2 bases not matched to a gene. CDR1 SGDLS and CDR2 YYNGEE come from the germline V gene. CDR3 amino acids: CASSASGGEYNEQFF. CDR3 nucleotide sequence: TGTGCCAGCAGCGCTAGCGGGGGGGAATACAATGAGCAGTTCTTC. The full variable domain, in which reference TRBV9 and TRBJ2-1 provide the parts outside the CDR3, is DSGVTQTPKHLITATGQRVTLRCSPRSGDLSVYWYQQSLDQGLQFLIQYYNGEERAKGNILERFSAQQFPDLHSELNLSSLELGDSALYFCASSASGGEYNEQFFGPGTRLTVL.

The chain combines TRBV11-2 with TRBJ2-1; 9 bases align to TRBD1. CDR1 is SGHAT and CDR2 is FQNNGV in the germline V gene. J was trimmed by 14 bases and V by 0 bases; bases with no gene match: 8. The CDR3 extends over 14 amino acids. The CDR3 DNA sequence: TGTGCCAGCAGCTTAGATTTGGGGACAGGGCAGAAGTTCTTC. It yields the protein CASSLDLGTGQKFF.

The rearrangement uses TRBV29-1 and TRBJ1-1; 9 bases are a match to TRBD1. Germline-derived CDR1 and CDR2 are SQVTM and ANQGSEA. The J segment lost 0 bases and the V segment lost 6 bases, leaving 14 bases of the junction unmatched. The CDR3 extends over 17 amino acids. DNA for the CDR3: TGCAGCGTCACCGGGACAGGGCACGTTAACATGAACACTGAAGCTTTCTTT. Its translation: CSVTGTGHVNMNTEAFF.

This rearrangement joins TRBV9 to TRBJ2-1, with D possibly matching TRBD2 (5 bases). This CDR3 region has 15 residues. The ends were cut back, 3 bases at V and 0 bases at J, with 10 bases in the middle. CDR1 and CDR2 from the germline V gene are SGDLS and YYNGEE. The CDR3 region is CASSEDLSSYNEQFF. The CDR3, as DNA: TGTGCCAGCAGCGAGGACTTAAGCTCCTACAATGAGCAGTTCTTC.

This sequence joins TRBV7-2 and TRBJ2-7, with 11 bases identical to TRBD2. The V segment lost 4 bases and the J segment 2 bases; nucleotides outside the gene matches: 10. Germline-derived CDR1 and CDR2 are SGHTA and FQGNSA. The CDR3 length is 17 residues. CDR3 sequence (DNA): TGTGCCAGCAGCTCCGCTCGACTAGCGGGGAGTACCTACGAGCAGTACTTC. Encoded protein: CASSSARLAGSTYEQYF.

The chain links TRBV5-5 to TRBJ2-5; a weak D match, TRBD1 (6 bases). V was clipped by 1 base and J by 5 bases, with 15 bases between them. This CDR3 region has 15 residues. Germline assignment: CDR1 SGHKS and CDR2 YYEKEE (reference sequence). The CDR3 sequence is CASSLTSGALETQYF. The CDR3, as DNA: TGTGCCAGCAGCTTGACGTCAGGGGCTTTGGAGACCCAGTACTTC. Full variable domain (missing parts from reference TRBV5-5 and TRBJ2-5): DAGVTQSPTHLIKTRGQQVTLRCSPISGHKSVSWYQQVLGQGPQFIFQYYEKEERGRGNFPDRFSARQFPNYSSELNVNALLLGDSALYLCASSLTSGALETQYFGPGTRLLVL.

This clone was counted only a few times. DNA of the CDR3: TGTGCCAGCAGCCGGGGGGACAGGCCCAAAAGTGAGGGCTACACCTTC. This codes for CASSRGDRPKSEGYTF. V is TRBV11-2 and J is TRBJ1-2, with TRBD1 identical over 8 bases. Germline values: CDR1 SGHAT, CDR2 FQNNGV. J gave up 8 bases and V 5 bases, and 16 bases lay outside the gene matches. The CDR3 has 16 residues.

V and J are TRBV27 and TRBJ2-7; TRBD2 matches 10 bases. The CDR3 loop spans 13 amino acids. Germline-derived CDR1 and CDR2 are MNHEY and SMNVEV (reference sequence). Trimming took 5 bases from V and 3 from J; bases not matched to a gene: 1. The CDR3 is CASSPSGGYEQYF. The CDR3 DNA reads TGTGCCAGCAGTCCTAGCGGGGGCTACGAGCAGTACTTC.

The rearrangement uses TRBV30 and TRBJ1-3; weak D call: TRBD1 (6 bases). The CDR3 loop spans 13 amino acids. Germline CDR1 GTSNPN, CDR2 SVGIG (reference sequence). The V end was cut by 1 base, the J end by 3 bases, with 7 bases between. For the CDR3, the DNA is TGTGCCTGGAGTGACAGGGTTGGAAACACCATATATTTT. Encoded protein: CAWSDRVGNTIYF.

This clone was counted once. V gene TRBV7-8 combines with J gene TRBJ1-5; no clear D gene. Germline loops: CDR1 SGHVS, CDR2 FQNEAQ. The CDR3 spans 17 residues. Trimming stripped 5 bases from V and 2 bases from J, with 19 bases between. CDR3 amino acids: CASSPLEGNKGNQPQHF. CDR3 sequence (DNA): TGTGCCAGCAGCCCCCTGGAGGGAAATAAGGGCAATCAGCCCCAGCATTTT.